This T cell receptor beta chain originates from a study of CD8+ T cells in alopecia areata. The overall study: The drug, oral tofacitinib, was given to treated patients at 5 to 10 mg twice daily. Disease severity was quantified as SALT score of affected scalp area. Notes on the study in general: Persistence of many expanded lesional clones was seen in scalp and blood during tofacitinib. Normal scalp showed lower clonality than lesional scalp, especially alopecia totalis/universalis.

Treatment: oral pan-JAK inhibitor, 5-10 mg twice daily. RNA was extracted and reverse transcribed into cDNA as the sequencing template. Method: immunoSEQ multiplex PCR; TCRdb's copy keeps in-frame clones and lacks some. The table includes 95,000 to 100,000 clones, under 70% detected once. As regards this clone: The target antigen is unknown.

This CDR3 contains 17 residues. V lost 5 bases and J 1 base, leaving 20 bases between the germline ends. Germline V lookup: CDR1 SEHNR, CDR2 FQNEAQ (reference sequence). Sample: CD8+ T cells sorted from blood, taken at week 4, from a patient treated with tofacitinib. The sequence came from a human donor with alopecia areata. The V and J genes are TRBV7-9 and TRBJ1-1, with D unclear. CDR3 DNA: TGTGCCAGCAGCCCACCCCGAGGGAAAGTTCAGAACACTGAAGCTTTCTTT. It is translated as CASSPPRGKVQNTEAFF.